The rows below give T cell receptor beta chains drawn from one sample of a study of response to subunit inactivated influenza vaccine. One entry per CDR3 protein, called by TCRdb with MiXCR from the RT-PCR reads. The sample includes about 570,000 distinct CDR3 sequences, about an eighth of them seen just once. This specimen was PBMCs from blood, taken on the day of vaccination. The receptor source for this set is a man aged 50 to 60 who received an inactivated influenza vaccine. Each CDR3 is given with its conserved first and last residue. Each record gives: J gene, clone size, D gene, V gene, CDR3 protein, CDR3 DNA. D genes are given only for firm matches. The size of a clone is reported for some rows only, either as once, few or many, or as a class for expanded clones.

>TRBJ1-1|few|-|TRBV7-9
CASSLSAEAFF
TGTGCCAGCAGCTTGTCTGCTGAAGCTTTCTTT
>TRBJ2-2|few|TRBD1|TRBV4-2
CGTGSANTGELFF
TGTGGGACAGGCTCCGCGAACACCGGGGAGCTGTTTTTT
>TRBJ2-1|-|TRBD1|TRBV12-3/TRBV12-4
CASSTGGNEQFF
TGTGCCAGCAGCACAGGGGGCAATGAGCAGTTCTTC
>TRBJ2-5|-|TRBD1|TRBV6-2/TRBV6-3
CASSPGTGWEETQYF
TGTGCCAGCAGTCCCGGGACAGGGTGGGAAGAGACCCAGTACTTC
>TRBJ1-2|few|-|TRBV20-1
CSARDQVYGYTF
TGCAGTGCTAGAGATCAGGTCTATGGCTACACCTTC
>TRBJ1-2|-|-|TRBV19
CASSTGQILYGYTF
TGTGCCAGTAGTACAGGACAGATCCTCTATGGCTACACCTTC
>TRBJ1-5|-|-|TRBV29-1
CSVGLGGDQPQHF
TGCAGCGTTGGTTTGGGGGGTGATCAGCCCCAGCATTTT
>TRBJ2-3|-|TRBD1|TRBV5-1
CASMLGQGTDTQYF
TGCGCCAGCATGCTTGGACAGGGAACAGATACGCAGTATTTT
>TRBJ2-1|few|TRBD1|TRBV28
CASSSGQGEKFF
TGTGCCAGCAGTTCCGGACAGGGGGAGAAGTTCTTC
>TRBJ2-5|-|TRBD2|TRBV4-2
CASSQDGLAGMETQYF
TGTGCCAGCAGCCAAGATGGACTAGCGGGGATGGAGACCCAGTACTTC
>TRBJ1-1|few|-|TRBV11-2
CASSLVTGRVTEAFF
TGTGCCAGCAGCTTGGTCACGGGGCGAGTTACTGAAGCTTTCTTT
>TRBJ2-2|many|-|TRBV27
CASSLEPTGELFF
TGTGCCAGCAGCCTGGAACCCACCGGGGAGCTGTTTTTT
>TRBJ2-1|few|-|TRBV12-3/TRBV12-4
CASSSSGPTNEQFF
TGTGCCAGCAGTTCGTCGGGGCCTACAAATGAGCAGTTCTTC
>TRBJ1-5|few|-|TRBV12-3/TRBV12-4
CASSFRGTGNQPQHF
TGTGCCAGCAGTTTTAGGGGAACGGGCAATCAGCCCCAGCATTTT
>TRBJ1-6|-|TRBD1|TRBV12-3/TRBV12-4
CASSSTGGESPLHF
TGTGCCAGCAGTAGCACAGGGGGCGAATCACCCCTCCACTTT
>TRBJ2-5|-|TRBD2|TRBV18
CASSPVKTSGREETQYF
TGTGCCAGCTCACCGGTCAAGACTAGCGGGAGAGAAGAGACCCAGTACTTC
>TRBJ2-7|-|-|TRBV12-3/TRBV12-4
CASRGHLPSYEQYF
TGTGCCAGCAGGGGACACCTTCCTTCCTACGAGCAGTACTTC
>TRBJ2-1|-|TRBD1|TRBV7-9
CASSTLVGQPVVQFF
TGTGCCAGCAGCACACTTGTGGGACAGCCCGTTGTGCAGTTCTTC
>TRBJ2-5|-|TRBD1|TRBV5-1
CASSPGQGKETQYF
TGCGCCAGCAGCCCGGGACAGGGCAAAGAGACCCAGTACTTC
>TRBJ2-3|-|-|TRBV12-3/TRBV12-4
CASSTFGPDTQYF
TGTGCCAGCAGTACCTTCGGGCCGGATACGCAGTATTTT
>TRBJ2-7|once|-|TRBV28
CASSSTVRTFYEQYF
TGTGCCAGCAGTTCGACAGTCCGTACCTTCTACGAGCAGTACTTC
>TRBJ1-4|few|TRBD1|TRBV18
CASSPRTGGVEKLFF
TGTGCCAGCTCACCACGGACAGGGGGCGTCGAAAAACTGTTTTTT